A selection of T cell receptor beta chains follows, all from one sample in a study of post-analysis software for immune sequencing data. One entry per CDR3 protein results from TCRdb running MiXCR on the PCR reads. The sample records hundreds of thousands of distinct CDR3 sequences, about 60% being singletons. Material for sequencing was blood. These receptors were obtained from a girl aged 2 to 9 with multiple sclerosis. CDR3s leave out the opening cysteine and the closing phenylalanine or tryptophan.

TRBJ2-1 | TRBV29-1 | SVEGVIRGPNEQF
TRBJ1-2 | TRBV7-2 | ASSLEVPGGYT
TRBJ2-3 | TRBV5-1 | ASSPTTTGVKNTQY
TRBJ2-1 | TRBV5-1 | ASSTRATSDGQF
TRBJ2-5 | TRBV29-1 | SVEDPLLAGSQETQY
TRBJ2-5 | TRBV5-1 | ASSPMTRETQY
TRBJ1-2 | TRBV4-3 | ASSQDGDSWYGYT
TRBJ1-1 | TRBV3-1 | ASSQDLGQGNTEAF
TRBJ1-2 | TRBV29-1 | SVEDLNYGYT
TRBJ2-1 | TRBV29-1 | SVGGGGPLSYNEQF
TRBJ2-3 | TRBV12-3/TRBV12-4 | ASSLMDTRSDMQY
TRBJ2-2 | TRBV6-5 | ASSYDSGTGELF
TRBJ2-7 | TRBV4-2 | ASRPQREDSYEQY
TRBJ2-3 | TRBV9 | ASSPQLSTDTQY
TRBJ1-5 | TRBV20-1 | SARDYLANQPQH
TRBJ1-1 | TRBV20-1 | SALEGDSMNTEAF
TRBJ2-3 | TRBV15 | ATSRETLLDTQY
TRBJ1-1 | TRBV13 | ASSPRGGYTEAF
TRBJ2-1 | TRBV5-6 | ASSLERGTRTYNEQF
TRBJ1-2 | TRBV5-5 | ASSLAPDYGYT
TRBJ2-5 | TRBV5-1 | ASSLEGASETQY
TRBJ2-5 | TRBV20-1 | SARELAGGQETQY
TRBJ2-7 | TRBV29-1 | SVCVRSYEQY
TRBJ2-1 | TRBV7-9 | ASLLEPSNEQF
TRBJ2-1 | TRBV6-1 | ASTRTSGGYNERF
TRBJ2-5 | TRBV6-5 | ASSHSSGFPASAQY
TRBJ2-1 | TRBV11-2 | ASSLAGVRGVYNEQF
TRBJ1-3 | TRBV4-1 | ASSQDRGSGNTIY
- | TRBV4-2 | ASSQGQGARQETQY
TRBJ1-2 | TRBV20-1 | IPGVGGYT